A single sample is the source of the 8 T cell receptor beta chains below, sequenced in a study of T-cell reconstitution after alpha-beta-depleted transplantation in children. A TCRbeta library incorporating unique molecular identifiers was prepared. TCRdb processed the PCR reads anew with MiXCR; each CDR3 protein has one entry. The sample shows about 460,000 distinct CDR3 sequences, about 10% of them seen only once. The starting material was PBMCs, obtained before TCRalphabeta/CD19-depleted stem cell transplant. The origin of the receptors is a child aged 2-9 years with inherited bone marrow failure, due to receive a stem cell transplant.

As for this clonotype: One base away lies a much larger clone, so this may be a sequencing read error. The chain uses TRBV12-3 or TRBV12-4 and TRBJ1-2; the match to TRBD1 covers 11 bases. The CDR3 length is 14 residues. Trimming removed 5 bases from V and 7 bases from J; junction bases left unmatched: 6. The CDR3 sequence: CASSLGDRGTGYTF. Written as DNA, the CDR3 is TGTGCCAGCAGTCTAGGGGACAGGGGGACTGGCTACACCTTC.

The chain is built from TRBV2 and TRBJ2-7; 8 nucleotides line up with TRBD2. The V gene's germline CDR1 is SNHLY and CDR2 FYNNEI. The CDR3 totals 11 residues. The V and J ends lost 8 bases and 6 bases, in that order; junction bases with no gene match: 3. The CDR3 protein is CASLGGAEQYF. CDR3 nucleotide sequence: TGTGCCAGCCTCGGGGGGGCCGAGCAGTACTTC. Variable domain in full (rest from reference TRBV2 and TRBJ2-7): EPEVTQTPSHQVTQMGQEVILRCVPISNHLYFYWYRQILGQKVEFLVSFYNNEISEKSEIFDDQFSVERPDGSNFTLKIRSTKLEDSAMYFCASLGGAEQYFGPGTRLTVT.

The gene calls are TRBV7-2 and TRBJ2-5, with D perhaps matching TRBD1 (5 bases). Trimming left V 4 bases short and J 0 bases short, with 9 bases between. The CDR3 has 14 residues. Looked up from germline, CDR1 is SGHTA and CDR2 is FQGNSA. The CDR3 here is CASSSPRDQETQYF. The CDR3 bases are TGTGCCAGCAGCTCTCCCAGGGACCAAGAGACCCAGTACTTC.

This clonotype was found many times. The CDR3: CSAISGGIRETQYF. As DNA, the CDR3 is TGCAGTGCTATCTCGGGGGGGATTAGGGAGACCCAGTACTTC. The V call is TRBV20-1, the J call TRBJ2-5; 8 bases match TRBD2. The CDR3 spans 14 residues. CDR1 is DFQATT, CDR2 SNEGSKA, per germline (reference sequence). The J segment lost 5 bases and the V segment lost 4 bases, leaving 9 bases of the junction unmatched.

This clonotype appeared many times. The chain has TRBV11-2 and TRBJ2-2; D remains ambiguous. V was cut by 7 bases and J by 3 bases, with 15 bases left in between. Germline V gives CDR1 SGHAT, CDR2 FQNNGV. This CDR3 has 15 residues. The CDR3 loop reads CASTGRQADTGELFF. DNA of the CDR3: TGTGCCAGCACCGGACGCCAGGCGGACACCGGGGAGCTGTTTTTT.

This clonotype was observed at least ten times. The genes are TRBV12-3 or TRBV12-4 and TRBJ2-2; TRBD1 might be the D (6 bases). V gave up 6 bases and J gave up 3 bases, with 14 bases separating them. The length of the CDR3 is 15 residues. The CDR3 coding sequence is TGTGCCAGCAGAAGGACAGAGATCGACACCGGGGAGCTGTTTTTT. Translated: CASRRTEIDTGELFF.

CDR3 region: CASSRAQWANEKLFF. DNA of the CDR3: TGCGCCAGCAGTCGAGCCCAGTGGGCTAATGAAAAACTGTTTTTT. The gene calls are TRBV23-1 and TRBJ1-4, with D hard to call. TRBV23-1 is an open reading frame whose function is uncertain. The CDR3 is 15 residues long. The V end lost 4 bases, the J end lost 3 bases, and 12 bases lay between the germline ends.

In this sample, this clonotype turned up a few times. The chain recombines TRBV10-3 with TRBJ2-7; 9 bases line up with TRBD1. The CDR3 runs to 16 residues. V gave up 2 bases and J gave up 3 bases; unmatched junction bases: 8. The germline V gene has CDR1 ENHRY and CDR2 SYGVKD. The chain's CDR3 is CAISETTGDRDYEQYF. The CDR3 coding sequence is TGTGCCATCAGTGAGACTACGGGGGACAGGGACTACGAGCAGTACTTC.